The 23 T cell receptor beta chains below were found in one sample sequenced in a study of cytomegalovirus exposure and HLA in healthy donors. It was with 60 Vbeta and 13 Jbeta primers that the PCR ran. Assay used: immunoSEQ multiplex PCR; TCRdb lists only in-frame clones, some missing. In the table there are 150,000 to 200,000 clones, around 80% of which are singletons. Input material: PBMCs. These receptors came from a woman between 25 and 40 years old in good health and CMV-seropositive.

In this sample, this clone turned up once. The chain has TRBV9 and TRBJ2-5; 7 nucleotides match TRBD2. The CDR3 spans 16 residues. Germline values: CDR1 SGDLS, CDR2 YYNGEE. The J segment lost 5 bases and the V segment lost 0 bases, leaving 10 bases of the junction unmatched. CDR3 bases: TGTGCCAGCAGCGTAGGACCGGCGGGAGCTCGCGAGACCCAGTACTTC. It codes for CASSVGPAGARETQYF. The variable domain in full, completed from reference TRBV9 and TRBJ2-5, reads DSGVTQTPKHLITATGQRVTLRCSPRSGDLSVYWYQQSLDQGLQFLIQYYNGEERAKGNILERFSAQQFPDLHSELNLSSLELGDSALYFCASSVGPAGARETQYFGPGTRLLVL.

V is TRBV9 and J is TRBJ2-5; tentative D call: TRBD2 (6 bases). Trimming cost V 3 bases and J 5 bases, with 17 bases left between them. From germline, CDR1 is SGDLS and CDR2 YYNGEE. This CDR3 region has 15 residues. DNA for the CDR3: TGTGCCAGCAGCGCCACTCCGGGAGTTGGGGAGACCCAGTACTTC. It translates to CASSATPGVGETQYF.

This sequence joins TRBV7-2 and TRBJ1-2; 9 positions match TRBD1. Trimming removed 1 base from V and 10 bases from J; junction bases left unmatched: 16. This CDR3 comprises 17 residues. The germline V gene has CDR1 SGHTA and CDR2 FQGNSA. The CDR3 sequence: CASSLERGQGRYRFYTF. The DNA of the CDR3 is TGTGCCAGCAGCTTAGAAAGGGGACAGGGCAGGTATCGCTTCTACACCTTC.

V and J are TRBV2 and TRBJ2-5; perhaps TRBD1 as D (5 bases). With 2 bases removed from V and 7 bases from J, the gap between germline ends came to 29 bases. The germline gives CDR1 SNHLY, CDR2 FYNNEI. The CDR3 is 19 amino acids. The CDR3: CASSESGRDLHKFVRTQYF. As DNA, the CDR3 is TGTGCCAGCAGTGAATCTGGCAGGGATCTTCATAAGTTTGTCCGGACCCAGTACTTC.

This chain uses TRBV9 with TRBJ2-1; the D gene is possibly TRBD2 (6 bases). The CDR3 covers 15 residues. V was pared by 0 bases and J by 6 bases, with 13 bases between. The germline V gene has CDR1 SGDLS and CDR2 YYNGEE. DNA for the CDR3: TGTGCCAGCAGCGTAGGATTAGCGGCACCCAATGAGCAGTTCTTC. This encodes CASSVGLAAPNEQFF.

This clone was recorded only once. The chain links TRBV27 to TRBJ1-2; 9 nucleotides match TRBD1. The CDR3 consists of 16 residues. Germline V lookup: CDR1 MNHEY, CDR2 SMNVEV (reference sequence). After removal of 6 bases from V and 6 bases from J, the junction contained 14 bases not matched to a gene. The CDR3, as DNA: TGTGCCAGCAGGTTGGACAGGGGAGTTGGGGTAGATGGCTACACCTTC. Translation gives CASRLDRGVGVDGYTF.

The rearrangement joins TRBV12-5 to TRBJ2-6, with D possibly TRBD2 on 5 matching bases. The V end was cut by 0 bases, the J end by 1 base, with 7 bases between. This CDR3 spans 16 amino acids. Germline CDR1 and CDR2: LGHNT and FRNRAP. The CDR3 sequence is CASGLVRGSGANVLTF. In DNA form, the CDR3 reads TGTGCTAGTGGTTTGGTTCGGGGATCTGGGGCCAACGTCCTGACTTTC. Complete variable domain (other parts from reference TRBV12-5 and TRBJ2-6): DARVTQTPRHKVTEMGQEVTMRCQPILGHNTVFWYRQTMMQGLELLAYFRNRAPLDDSGMPKDRFSAEMPDATLATLKIQPSEPRDSAVYFCASGLVRGSGANVLTFGAGSRLTVL.

This clone was seen only once. The chain carries TRBV23-1 and TRBJ2-5; no definite D call. TRBV23-1 is an ORF for which the function is uncertain. There are 10 residues in the CDR3. The V and J ends lost 4 bases and 10 bases respectively, with 7 bases between them. The CDR3 protein is CASSLSDQYF. The CDR3 DNA sequence: TGCGCCAGCAGTCTAAGCGACCAGTACTTC.

This clone has only one observation. The CDR3 protein is CASRNLNTEAFF. The DNA of the CDR3 is TGTGCCAGCAGGAACTTGAACACTGAAGCTTTCTTT. The chain links TRBV11-3 to TRBJ1-1; D uncertain. Looked up from germline, CDR1 is SGHNT and CDR2 is YENEEA. The CDR3 sequence is 12 residues long. V lost 6 bases and J lost 0, with 5 bases in between.

The chain employs TRBV18 and TRBJ2-3; a weak D match, TRBD2 (7 bases). The CDR3 length is 20 residues. Trimming cost V 3 bases and J 3 bases, with 28 bases left between them. From germline, CDR1 is KGHSH and CDR2 LQKENI. Here the CDR3 reads CASSPPGGPGRGLATDTQYF. In nucleotides, the CDR3 is TGTGCCAGCTCACCTCCGGGGGGCCCTGGGAGGGGCCTGGCTACAGATACGCAGTATTTT.

This chain joins TRBV6-1 and TRBJ2-5; a weak D match, TRBD1 (9 bases). The CDR3 totals 14 residues. Germline V gene lookup returns CDR1 MNHNS and CDR2 SASEGT. V was pared by 8 bases and J by 3 bases, with 16 bases between. This chain's CDR3 is CASRGGQGEETQYF. The CDR3 nucleotides read TGTGCCAGCCGGGGGGGACAGGGAGAAGAGACCCAGTACTTC.

This clone was seen only once. V gene TRBV4-3 combines with J gene TRBJ2-7, with D possibly matching TRBD1 (5 bases). V lost 0 bases, J lost 0 bases, and 9 bases lay in between. CDR1 and CDR2 from the germline V gene are LGHNA and YSLEER. This CDR3 region has 15 residues. Written as DNA, the CDR3 is TGCGCCAGCAGCCAAGACAGGGCACCCTCCTACGAGCAGTACTTC. It encodes CASSQDRAPSYEQYF.

The chain recombines TRBV27 with TRBJ1-1; 7 positions match TRBD1. With V trimmed by 6 bases and J by 5 bases, 6 bases remained unmatched. From germline, CDR1 is MNHEY and CDR2 SMNVEV (reference sequence). The CDR3 is made up of 13 amino acids. The CDR3 loop is CASRGTVVTEAFF. The CDR3 nucleotides read TGTGCCAGCAGGGGGACAGTAGTTACTGAAGCTTTCTTT.

V gene TRBV5-6 combines with J gene TRBJ2-3; TRBD2 is a possible D gene (6 bases). Looked up from germline, CDR1 is SGHDT and CDR2 is YYEEEE. V lost 7 bases to trimming and J lost 0 bases, with 15 bases between them. There are 15 residues in the CDR3. In nucleotides, the CDR3 is TGTGCCAGCTGGCACCTCGCGGGGAGCACAGATACGCAGTATTTT. This translates into CASWHLAGSTDTQYF.

This clone was counted between two and nine times. This chain joins TRBV4-1 and TRBJ1-1; 8 nucleotides line up with TRBD1. CDR1 is MGHRA, CDR2 YSYEKL, per germline. V shed 4 bases and J 1 base; nucleotides not matched to a gene: 5. This CDR3 region has 15 residues. Here the CDR3 reads CASSRQDRANTEAFF. For the CDR3, the DNA is TGCGCCAGCAGCCGACAGGACAGGGCGAACACTGAAGCTTTCTTT.

The chain links TRBV5-8 to TRBJ2-2; TRBD2 might be the D (5 bases). The ends were cut back, 4 bases at V and 0 bases at J, with 13 bases in the middle. From germline, CDR1 is SGHTS and CDR2 YDEGEE. The CDR3 has 16 residues. The CDR3 region has the DNA TGTGCCAGCAGCCCCCTGGCCGGGGCGAACACCGGGGAGCTGTTTTTT. It yields the protein CASSPLAGANTGELFF.

The chain joins TRBV7-8 to TRBJ2-7; TRBD1 matches at 7 bases. The CDR3 is 15 amino acids. Germline assignment: CDR1 SGHVS and CDR2 FQNEAQ. With 1 base clipped from V and 0 bases from J, the junction kept 3 bases outside the gene matches. The CDR3 DNA reads as TGTGCCAGCAGCTTAGACACAGGGGTCTCCTACGAGCAGTACTTC. It codes for CASSLDTGVSYEQYF.

The sample holds a few counts of this clone. This chain links TRBV6-5 with TRBJ1-2; D call uncertain. The CDR3 length is 15 residues. Germline V CDR1 and CDR2: MNHEY, SVGAGI. V dropped 0 bases and J dropped 5 bases, with 13 bases sitting between them. The CDR3 here is CASSYSEGGLYGYTF. The CDR3 DNA is TGTGCCAGCAGTTACTCGGAGGGAGGCCTTTATGGCTACACCTTC.

This clone was seen once. V gene TRBV4-2 combines with J gene TRBJ1-1; D unclear. The germline V and J ends were trimmed by 1 base and 0 bases, with 6 bases remaining between them. The CDR3 totals 14 residues. CDR1 and CDR2 (germline): LGHNA, YNFKEQ. The DNA for the CDR3 is TGTGCCAGCAGCCAAGGTTCCTTGAACACTGAAGCTTTCTTT. As protein: CASSQGSLNTEAFF.

The V and J genes are TRBV4-2 and TRBJ2-5; 12 bases align to TRBD2. The CDR3 extends over 18 amino acids. CDR1 is LGHNA and CDR2 is YNFKEQ in the germline V gene. Trimming took 1 base from V and 4 from J; bases not matched to a gene: 10. As DNA, the CDR3 is TGTGCCAGCAGCCAAGTGACCCCCACTAGCGGGGGGCCAGAGACCCAGTACTTC. It yields the protein CASSQVTPTSGGPETQYF.

This clone was recorded a few times. The gene calls are TRBV2 and TRBJ2-7, with D maybe TRBD1 (5 bases). Trimming removed 2 bases from V and 4 bases from J, with 6 bases in between. Germline CDR1 is SNHLY and CDR2 is FYNNEI. CDR3 length: 12 amino acids. CDR3 sequence reads: CASSERGYEQYF. CDR3 bases: TGTGCCAGCAGTGAAAGGGGTTACGAGCAGTACTTC.

The chain carries TRBV2 and TRBJ2-7; TRBD2 matches at 13 bases. Germline CDR1 reads SNHLY; CDR2 reads FYNNEI. The trim removed 6 bases at V and 4 bases at J, leaving 3 bases unmatched. CDR3 length: 14 residues. The CDR3: CASRWTSGGYEQYF. The CDR3, as DNA: TGTGCCAGCAGATGGACTAGCGGGGGATACGAGCAGTACTTC.

The chain recombines TRBV27 with TRBJ1-2; TRBD1 aligns across 7 bases. Germline loops: CDR1 MNHEY, CDR2 SMNVEV (reference sequence). This CDR3 is 13 amino acids long. J was trimmed by 8 bases and V by 10 bases; bases with no gene match: 13. This CDR3 reads CATLNKGAEGYTF. The CDR3 region has the DNA TGTGCCACCTTGAATAAGGGGGCGGAGGGCTACACCTTC.